This paragraph reports one T cell receptor beta chain. What it binds is unknown. This specimen belongs to a study of T cells in localized non-small cell lung cancer. Points from the study as a whole: Uninvolved adjacent lung showed the highest T cell clonality, exceeding tumor.

The method was immunoSEQ multiplex PCR; TCRdb's version includes in-frame clones alone and lacks a portion of them. Counted here are over 20,000 clones, 70% to 90% occurring once; the ten biggest clones make up around 15%. The sequenced sample was PBMCs, obtained before any cancer treatment. The clonotype was recovered from a woman between 35 and 70 years old with stage II squamous cell lung carcinoma.

The CDR3 reads CASMGLAGGEQFF. The CDR3 region has the DNA TGTGCCAGTATGGGACTAGCGGGAGGGGAGCAGTTCTTC. This rearrangement joins TRBV19 to TRBJ2-1; 16 positions match TRBD2. This CDR3 is 13 amino acids long. V lost 7 bases, J lost 10 bases, and 1 base stayed unmatched. Germline-derived CDR1 and CDR2 are LNHDA and SQIVND (reference sequence).